Following are 29 T cell receptor beta chains from one sample sequenced in a study of CD4 T cells in relation to SARS-CoV-2 and coronaviruses. The data were produced by immunoSEQ multiplex PCR, yet TCRdb's version contains in-frame clones alone and is incomplete. In the table there are some 40,000 clones, around 82% of which are singletons. No antigen has been assigned to these receptors. The source material was naive CD4+ T cells from PBMCs, cultured in vitro. The subset was: naive CD4+ T cells isolated by negative enrichment. These receptor sequences come from an adult with COVID-19.

This clone was found once. The V and J genes are TRBV7-2 and TRBJ2-7; tentatively, D is TRBD1 (5 bases). The CDR3 is made up of 14 amino acids. Trimming left V 3 bases short and J 3 bases short, with 12 bases between. Germline loops: CDR1 SGHTA, CDR2 FQGNSA. CDR3 amino acids: CASSFSQGLYEQYF. CDR3 bases: TGTGCCAGCAGCTTTTCCCAGGGTCTCTACGAGCAGTACTTC.

This chain links TRBV4-3 with TRBJ2-1; 7 bases line up with TRBD1. The CDR3 runs 16 residues. CDR1 and CDR2 (germline): LGHNA, YSLEER. V lost 1 base, J lost 4 bases, and 7 bases stayed unmatched. CDR3 nucleotide sequence: TGCGCCAGCAGCCAAGCGTGGGACAGACTGTACAATGAGCAGTTCTTC. Translation gives CASSQAWDRLYNEQFF.

This clone has only one observation. V is TRBV18 and J is TRBJ2-3; TRBD2 matches 9 bases. J was trimmed by 2 bases and V by 2 bases; bases with no gene match: 5. Germline V lookup: CDR1 KGHSH, CDR2 LQKENI. CDR3 length: 16 amino acids. This CDR3 reads CASSPRSSGVTDTQYF. The CDR3 nucleotides are TGTGCCAGCTCACCAAGGTCTAGCGGGGTCACAGATACGCAGTATTTT.

The V and J genes are TRBV24-1 and TRBJ2-2; D unclear. The germline V and J ends were trimmed by 4 bases and 5 bases, with 16 bases remaining between them. The CDR3 consists of 16 residues. The germline gives CDR1 KGHDR, CDR2 SFDVKD. The chain's CDR3 is CATSDMTTPNTGELFF. The CDR3 DNA follows: TGTGCCACCAGTGACATGACGACTCCCAATACCGGGGAGCTGTTTTTT.

V usage is TRBV5-1 and J usage is TRBJ1-1; 9 bases match TRBD1. V shed 0 bases and J 0 bases; nucleotides not matched to a gene: 0. The CDR3 spans 15 residues. CDR1 is SGHRS and CDR2 is YFSETQ in the germline V gene. As DNA, the CDR3 is TGCGCCAGCAGCTTGGGGACAGGGGTGAACACTGAAGCTTTCTTT. Its protein product is CASSLGTGVNTEAFF.

V and J are TRBV28 and TRBJ2-1; TRBD2 matches 11 bases. The CDR3 is 14 residues long. The J segment lost 8 bases and the V segment lost 4 bases, leaving 4 bases of the junction unmatched. CDR1 is MDHEN, CDR2 SYDVKM, per germline. CDR3 DNA: TGTGCCAGCAGTTCGAAGACTAGCGGGGATGAGCAGTTCTTC. Translated: CASSSKTSGDEQFF.

The chain couples TRBV10-3 to TRBJ2-1, with 8 bases lining up with TRBD2. There are 16 residues in the CDR3. The germline V gene has CDR1 ENHRY and CDR2 SYGVKD. J was trimmed by 0 bases and V by 5 bases; bases with no gene match: 6. CDR3 protein: CAISIAGRSSYNEQFF. In DNA, the CDR3 is TGTGCCATCAGTATAGCGGGACGTAGCTCCTACAATGAGCAGTTCTTC.

The table lists this clone with a few counts. The chain carries TRBV11-1 and TRBJ2-1; 7 bases are shared with TRBD2. The CDR3 has 16 residues. Germline V CDR1 and CDR2: SGHAT, FQDESV (reference sequence). Losses at the gene ends were 5 bases for V and 4 bases for J; bases not matched to a gene: 11. This CDR3 reads CASSRLAEAGYNEQFF. As DNA, the CDR3 is TGTGCCAGCAGCCGTCTAGCGGAGGCGGGGTACAATGAGCAGTTCTTC.

The chain carries TRBV13 and TRBJ2-3; the match to TRBD2 covers 8 bases. Germline values: CDR1 PRHDT, CDR2 FYEKMQ (reference sequence). The ends lost 0 bases at V and 0 bases at J; junction bases unmatched: 11. The CDR3 loop spans 19 amino acids. The CDR3 sequence is CASSLGLAERVFSTDTQYF. The DNA of the CDR3 is TGTGCCAGCAGCTTAGGACTAGCGGAGCGAGTATTTAGCACAGATACGCAGTATTTT.

This clone was seen only once. The chain uses TRBV9 and TRBJ1-3; possibly TRBD1 for D (5 bases). The CDR3 has 15 amino acids. Trimming shortened V by 0 bases and J by 3 bases, and 10 bases separated the two germline ends. CDR1 SGDLS and CDR2 YYNGEE come from the germline V gene. CDR3 nucleotide sequence: TGTGCCAGCAGCGTAGGGGAGGGGTATGGAAACACCATATATTTT. It codes for CASSVGEGYGNTIYF.

This chain joins TRBV29-1 and TRBJ2-2; D gene ambiguous. The CDR3 spans 14 residues. With 4 bases removed from V and 0 bases from J, the gap between germline ends came to 9 bases. Germline CDR1 SQVTM, CDR2 ANQGSEA. CDR3 bases: TGCAGCGTTGTGGCGTTCGCGAACACCGGGGAGCTGTTTTTT. As protein: CSVVAFANTGELFF.

The chain recombines TRBV13 with TRBJ2-2, with 10 bases identical to TRBD2. Losses at the gene ends were 0 bases for V and 5 bases for J; bases not matched to a gene: 3. CDR1 is PRHDT, CDR2 FYEKMQ, per germline (reference sequence). This CDR3 spans 16 amino acids. CDR3 sequence (DNA): TGTGCCAGCAGCTTAGGACTAGCGGGAATAACCGGGGAGCTGTTTTTT. It is translated as CASSLGLAGITGELFF.

This rearrangement joins TRBV2 to TRBJ2-7, with 8 bases identical to TRBD1. The CDR3 runs to 12 residues. CDR1 and CDR2 from the germline V gene are SNHLY and FYNNEI. Trimming at V came to 6 bases and at J to 9 bases, leaving 7 bases not matched to a gene. This CDR3 reads CASRGQGLVQYF. The CDR3 region has the DNA TGTGCCAGCAGAGGACAGGGTCTGGTGCAGTACTTC.

This clone was counted a few times. This rearrangement joins TRBV28 to TRBJ1-5, with TRBD1 matching 7 bases. There are 17 residues in the CDR3. Germline loops: CDR1 MDHEN, CDR2 SYDVKM. The V segment lost 5 bases and the J segment 1 base; nucleotides outside the gene matches: 11. CDR3 nucleotides: TGTGCCAGCAGTCCTTCTACAGGGGTATGGAGCAATCAGCCCCAGCATTTT. Translated, it gives CASSPSTGVWSNQPQHF.

The chain employs TRBV30 and TRBJ2-1, with 10 bases matching TRBD2. Per germline, CDR1 GTSNPN and CDR2 SVGIG (reference sequence). This CDR3 has 14 amino acids. V was pared by 4 bases and J by 3 bases, with 3 bases of the junction left unmatched. The DNA of the CDR3 is TGTGCCTGGATTAGCGGGAGGAGCTACAATGAGCAGTTCTTC. As protein: CAWISGRSYNEQFF.

The chain employs TRBV28 and TRBJ2-6; a weak D match, TRBD1 (6 bases). Between the trimmed V and J ends, which lost 5 bases and 2 bases, there was a span of 7 bases. From germline, CDR1 is MDHEN and CDR2 SYDVKM. The CDR3 has 14 residues. CDR3 residues: CASSHRAGANVLTF. Written as DNA, the CDR3 is TGTGCCAGCAGTCACAGGGCTGGGGCCAACGTCCTGACTTTC.

The CDR3 nucleotides are TGTGCCAGCAATATCCTCGAGGCCGAGCAGTACTTC. Its translation is CASNILEAEQYF. The chain has TRBV28 and TRBJ2-7; no firm D call. The CDR3 covers 12 residues. V was pared by 7 bases and J by 6 bases, with 13 bases between. Per the germline V gene, CDR1 is MDHEN and CDR2 is SYDVKM. Full variable domain (rest looked up from reference TRBV28 and TRBJ2-7): DVKVTQSSRYLVKRTGEKVFLECVQDMDHENMFWYRQDPGLGLRLIYFSYDVKMKEKGDIPEGYSVSREKKERFSLILESASTNQTSMYLCASNILEAEQYFGPGTRLTVT.

This chain connects TRBV21-1 to TRBJ2-7; the DNA was not used to check the table's D call, TRBD1. TRBV21-1 is marked as a pseudogene. CDR3 size: 12 residues. For the CDR3, the DNA is TGTGCCAGCAGTCGGACAGGGTACGAGCAGTACTTC. Amino acid sequence: CASSRTGYEQYF.

The rearrangement links TRBV14 to TRBJ1-1, with D tentatively TRBD1 (5 bases). Germline V gene lookup returns CDR1 SGHDN and CDR2 FVKESK. Trimming took off 0 bases at V and 3 bases at J, with 8 bases between the two ends. The CDR3 spans 14 residues. Here the CDR3 DNA reads TGTGCCAGCAGCCAAGATAGAGGGGACACTGAAGCTTTCTTT. Amino acids: CASSQDRGDTEAFF.

This clone was observed a handful of times. This rearrangement joins TRBV19 to TRBJ2-2; D is unclear. The V end was cut by 8 bases, the J end by 3 bases, with 4 bases between. From germline, CDR1 is LNHDA and CDR2 SQIVND (reference sequence). The CDR3 spans 11 residues. CDR3 loop: CASRDTGELFF. CDR3 nucleotides: TGTGCCAGTCGAGACACCGGGGAGCTGTTTTTT.

The rearrangement joins TRBV5-1 to TRBJ1-1; D gene uncertain. CDR3 size: 15 residues. Germline values: CDR1 SGHRS, CDR2 YFSETQ. Trimming removed 1 base at V and 1 base at J, with 11 bases between. CDR3 amino acids: CASSLYTVQNTEAFF. In DNA, the CDR3 is TGCGCCAGCAGCTTGTACACGGTCCAGAACACTGAAGCTTTCTTT. Full variable domain (rest looked up from reference TRBV5-1 and TRBJ1-1): KAGVTQTPRYLIKTRGQQVTLSCSPISGHRSVSWYQQTPGQGLQFLFEYFSETQRNKGNFPGRFSGRQFSNSRSEMNVSTLELGDSALYLCASSLYTVQNTEAFFGQGTRLTVV.

This rearrangement joins TRBV3-1 (or the pseudogene TRBV3-2) to TRBJ2-3; D remains ambiguous. The V gene's germline CDR1 is LGHDT and CDR2 YNNKEL (reference sequence). This CDR3 comprises 14 residues. V was pared by 1 base and J by 5 bases, with 10 bases between. For the CDR3, the DNA is TGTGCCAGCAGCCAAGTCACGACGGGAGATACGCAGTATTTT. It is translated as CASSQVTTGDTQYF.

This chain joins TRBV30 and TRBJ2-1; 11 positions match TRBD2. Germline values: CDR1 GTSNPN, CDR2 SVGIG (reference sequence). Germline trimming cut 1 base from V and 5 bases from J; bases unmatched to any gene: 4. CDR3 length: 15 residues. The CDR3 loop is CAWSGGLAVHNEQFF. CDR3 DNA sequence: TGTGCCTGGAGTGGGGGACTAGCGGTCCACAATGAGCAGTTCTTC.

This sequence joins TRBV18 and TRBJ2-5; 8 nucleotides line up with TRBD1. The germline V gene has CDR1 KGHSH and CDR2 LQKENI. After removal of 3 bases from V and 2 bases from J, the junction contained 5 bases not matched to a gene. The CDR3 is 15 residues long. This chain's CDR3 is CASSPITGGQETQYF. The CDR3 bases are TGTGCCAGCTCACCCATTACAGGGGGTCAAGAGACCCAGTACTTC.

In DNA, the CDR3 is TGTGCCAGCTCACCAAGCGGCGGACAGGGTCTACAGCCCCAGCATTTT. Its protein is CASSPSGGQGLQPQHF. The chain employs TRBV18 and TRBJ1-5; 8 positions match TRBD1. CDR1 and CDR2 from the germline V gene are KGHSH and LQKENI. This CDR3 has 16 amino acids. V was pared by 2 bases and J by 7 bases, with 10 bases of the junction left unmatched. The full variable domain, with the rest looked up from reference TRBV18 and TRBJ1-5, is NAGVMQNPRHLVRRRGQEARLRCSPMKGHSHVYWYRQLPEEGLKFMVYLQKENIIDESGMPKERFSAEFPKEGPSILRIQQVVRGDSAAYFCASSPSGGQGLQPQHFGDGTRLSIL.

V and J are TRBV19 and TRBJ2-7; D remains unclear. The germline gives CDR1 LNHDA, CDR2 SQIVND (reference sequence). V lost 3 bases and J lost 3, with 12 bases in between. CDR3 length: 14 residues. CDR3 region: CASSIVGSYYEQYF. CDR3 nucleotides: TGTGCCAGTAGTATCGTCGGCAGTTACTACGAGCAGTACTTC.

The table lists this clone with a few counts. The chain uses TRBV5-1 and TRBJ2-2; D is uncertain. Germline V CDR1 and CDR2: SGHRS, YFSETQ. CDR3 length equals 15 residues. Trimming took 0 bases from V and 1 from J, leaving 7 bases between them. CDR3 DNA: TGCGCCAGCAGCTTGGATTATGAGAACACCGGGGAGCTGTTTTTT. This sequence encodes CASSLDYENTGELFF.

This rearrangement joins TRBV6-5 to TRBJ2-1; D possibly uses TRBD1 or TRBD2 (6 bases each). Trimming took 6 bases from V and 3 from J, leaving 15 bases between them. Germline loops: CDR1 MNHEY, CDR2 SVGAGI. The CDR3 runs 15 residues. CDR3 loop: CASRETRGGYNEQFF. The DNA of the CDR3 is TGTGCCAGCAGGGAGACTAGAGGGGGCTACAATGAGCAGTTCTTC.

The chain uses TRBV5-1 and TRBJ2-3; D call uncertain. Germline assignment: CDR1 SGHRS and CDR2 YFSETQ. The germline V and J ends were trimmed by 6 bases and 1 base, with 6 bases remaining between them. This CDR3 spans 12 amino acids. The CDR3 DNA follows: TGCGCCAGCAAGGCTGGCACAGATACGCAGTATTTT. Amino acids: CASKAGTDTQYF.